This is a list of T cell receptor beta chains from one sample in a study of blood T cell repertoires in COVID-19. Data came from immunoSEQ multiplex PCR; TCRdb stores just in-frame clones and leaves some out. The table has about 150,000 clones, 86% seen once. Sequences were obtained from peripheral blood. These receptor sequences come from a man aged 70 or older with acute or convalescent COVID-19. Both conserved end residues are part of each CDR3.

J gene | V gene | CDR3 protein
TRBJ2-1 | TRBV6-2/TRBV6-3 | CASSYRGPEQYNEQFF
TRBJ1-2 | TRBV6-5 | CASSYTGTANYGYTF
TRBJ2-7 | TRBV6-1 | CASSGSRAGSSYEQYF
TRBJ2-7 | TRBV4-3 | CASSQGISWREDPAYEQYF
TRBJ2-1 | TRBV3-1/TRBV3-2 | CASSHPGTGSEQFF
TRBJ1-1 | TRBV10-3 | CAISDIQAFPEAFF
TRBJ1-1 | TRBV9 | CASSVGPSWGRENTEAFF
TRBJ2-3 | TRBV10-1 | CASRTSGSESDTQYF
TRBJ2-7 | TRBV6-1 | CASSDQVYEQYF
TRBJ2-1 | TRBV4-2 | CASSHRGRGIYNEQFF
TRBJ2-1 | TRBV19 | CASSPPTSGGYNEQFF
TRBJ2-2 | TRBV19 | CASSTSDRGIGELFF
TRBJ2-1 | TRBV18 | CASSPTSGSSYNEQFF
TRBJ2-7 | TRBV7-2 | CASSPRQGTYEQYF
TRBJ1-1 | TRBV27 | CASIPRTGHLNTEAFF
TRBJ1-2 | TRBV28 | CASSPQTGAINYGYTF
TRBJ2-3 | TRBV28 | CASSPDKSTDTQYF
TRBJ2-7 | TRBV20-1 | CSASRLAGGYDEQYF
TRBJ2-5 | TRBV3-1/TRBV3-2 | CASSPPLETQYF
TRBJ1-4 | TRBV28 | CASRTQGQGKKKLFF
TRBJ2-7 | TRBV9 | CASSVGVTGASEQYF
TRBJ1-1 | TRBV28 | CASSFMYTEAFF
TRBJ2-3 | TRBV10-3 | CAISDWAGGSTDTQYF
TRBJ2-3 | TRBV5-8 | CATRGRGTDTQYF
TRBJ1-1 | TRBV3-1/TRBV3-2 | CASSQVPTGRTEAFF
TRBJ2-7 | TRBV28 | CASSLGQPYEQYF
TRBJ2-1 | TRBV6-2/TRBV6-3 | CASSFSGTGGINEQFF
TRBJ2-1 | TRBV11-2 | CASSLGLAHNEQFF
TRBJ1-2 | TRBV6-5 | CASRHSPGQGDGYTF